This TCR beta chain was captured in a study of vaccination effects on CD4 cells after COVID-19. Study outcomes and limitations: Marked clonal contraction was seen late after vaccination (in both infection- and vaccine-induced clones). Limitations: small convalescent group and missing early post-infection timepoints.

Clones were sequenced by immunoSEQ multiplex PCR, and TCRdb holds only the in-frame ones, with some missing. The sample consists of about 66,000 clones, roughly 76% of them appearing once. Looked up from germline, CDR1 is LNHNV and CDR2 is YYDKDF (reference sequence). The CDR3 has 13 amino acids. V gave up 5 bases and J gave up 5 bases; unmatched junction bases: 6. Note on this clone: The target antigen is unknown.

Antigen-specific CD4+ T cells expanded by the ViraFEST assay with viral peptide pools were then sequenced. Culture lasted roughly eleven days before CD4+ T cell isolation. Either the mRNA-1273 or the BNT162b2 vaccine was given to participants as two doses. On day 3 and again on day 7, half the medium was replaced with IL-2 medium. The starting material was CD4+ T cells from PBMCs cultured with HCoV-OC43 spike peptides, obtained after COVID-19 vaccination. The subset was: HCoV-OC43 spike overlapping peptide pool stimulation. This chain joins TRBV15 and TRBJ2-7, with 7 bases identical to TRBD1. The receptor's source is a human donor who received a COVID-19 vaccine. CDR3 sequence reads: CATSSQGIDEQYV. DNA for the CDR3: TGTGCCACCAGCTCACAGGGGATCGACGAGCAGTACGTC.